What follows is one T cell receptor beta chain and its context. The antigen remains undetermined. This record comes from a study of T-cell memory formation after mild COVID-19. Study-level findings and limits: Largely, contracting CD4+ clones fell within CM and EM, and contracting CD8+ clones within EMRA. The appearance of some responding clones in pre-infection memory suggested that cross-reactive memory joined. Clones that shrank (day 15 to 85) were balanced CD4/CD8, whereas later expanders leaned CD4+.

This CDR3 has 14 residues. Looked up from germline, CDR1 is MNHNY and CDR2 is SVGAGI (reference sequence). The V gene lost 6 bases and the J gene lost 11 bases, with 20 bases spanning the gap. TCR alpha and TCR beta cDNA libraries carrying sample barcodes and UMIs were produced by 5'RACE using constant-segment primers. TCRdb re-called the 5' RACE reads through MiXCR, storing one row per CDR3 protein. The sample holds approximately 500,000 distinct CDR3 sequences, nearly 25% seen once. This sequence was found in an adult woman who had mild COVID-19 (a few samples of this study predate the infection). Cell type and time point are not known. The chain carries TRBV6-6 and TRBJ1-5; D gene unclear. The specimen sequenced was PBMCs or a T cell subset sorted from them (not recorded which). The CDR3 reads CASSNLDGDSAQHF. The CDR3, as DNA: TGTGCCAGCAGCAACTTGGACGGGGATTCGGCCCAGCATTTT.